This is a list of T cell receptor beta chains from one sample in a study of T cell changes during pregnancy in multiple sclerosis. Produced via immunoSEQ multiplex PCR; TCRdb's table is partial and in-frame only. The sample contains approximately 85,000 clones, approximately 93% of which appear only once. The material sequenced was peripheral blood, taken in the first trimester of pregnancy. These receptors were obtained from a female donor with multiple sclerosis, enrolled in a pregnancy study. Both conserved end residues are part of each CDR3. Fields, in order: clone size, D gene, J gene, V gene, CDR3 protein, CDR3 DNA. The D gene is left open where the match is weak. Clone size is not always given. Where it is, it says once, few, many or a class for expanded clones.

NA,NA,TRBJ1-2,TRBV30,CAWELTGGYTF,TGTGCCTGGGAGTTAACGGGTGGCTACACCTTC
NA,TRBD1,TRBJ1-2,TRBV28,CASNGTGKRFYGYTF,TGTGCCAGCAATGGGACAGGGAAGCGATTCTATGGCTACACCTTC
NA,NA,TRBJ1-3,TRBV7-2,CASSLISSGNTIYF,TGTGCCAGCAGCTTAATCTCATCGGGGAACACCATATATTTT
once,TRBD1,TRBJ1-3,TRBV5-8,CASSRRQGISGNTIYF,TGTGCCAGCAGCAGGCGACAGGGGATCTCTGGAAACACCATATATTTT
NA,TRBD1,TRBJ2-3,TRBV5-1,CASRQQGGTDTQYF,TGCGCCAGCAGGCAACAGGGGGGCACAGATACGCAGTATTTT
NA,TRBD1,TRBJ1-5,TRBV7-9,CASSESTGGINQPQHF,TGTGCCAGCAGCGAGAGTACAGGGGGGATCAATCAGCCCCAGCATTTT
few,TRBD2,TRBJ2-3,TRBV15,CATSRDRRGGADTQYF,TGTGCCACCAGCAGAGACCGTCGGGGAGGGGCAGATACGCAGTATTTT
NA,TRBD1,TRBJ2-3,TRBV4-1,CASSQWFRDSYNTDTQYF,TGCGCCAGCAGCCAATGGTTTAGGGACAGCTACAACACAGATACGCAGTATTTT
NA,TRBD1,TRBJ1-2,TRBV9,CASLPGQGFGNYGYTF,TGTGCCAGCCTACCGGGACAGGGGTTTGGGAACTATGGCTACACCTTC
NA,NA,TRBJ2-7,TRBV7-2,CASSLGLISSYEQYF,TGTGCCAGCAGCTTAGGACTGATAAGCTCCTACGAGCAGTACTTC
NA,NA,TRBJ1-1,TRBV7-2,CASSTRQVLPGDTEAFF,TGTGCCAGCAGCACCCGACAGGTACTACCAGGGGACACTGAAGCTTTCTTT
NA,TRBD2,TRBJ2-1,TRBV27,CASSGGIGTSGSYNEQFF,TGTGCCAGCAGTGGGGGTATTGGGACTAGCGGTTCCTACAATGAGCAGTTCTTC
NA,TRBD2,TRBJ2-3,TRBV6-5,CASASLGGGADTQYF,TGTGCCAGCGCTTCCCTCGGGGGGGGCGCAGATACGCAGTATTTT
NA,NA,TRBJ2-7,TRBV5-1,CASSGAVYEQYF,TGCGCCAGCTCAGGGGCCGTATACGAGCAGTACTTC
NA,TRBD1,TRBJ1-4,TRBV28,CASSAQGAREKLFF,TGTGCCAGCAGTGCCCAGGGGGCCAGGGAAAAACTGTTTTTT
NA,NA,TRBJ2-2,TRBV28,CASNPGNTGELFF,TGTGCCAGCAATCCCGGGAACACCGGGGAGCTGTTTTTT
NA,NA,TRBJ1-6,TRBV5-1,CASSSRLSYNSPLHF,TGCGCCAGCAGTTCTAGACTCTCCTATAATTCACCCCTCCACTTT
NA,NA,TRBJ1-1,TRBV7-2,CASSPSRVATEAFF,TGTGCCAGCAGCCCTAGCCGGGTTGCCACTGAAGCTTTCTTT
NA,TRBD2,TRBJ2-1,TRBV7-2,CASRLAGSSYNEQFF,TGTGCCAGCAGGCTAGCGGGTAGCTCCTACAATGAGCAGTTCTTC
NA,TRBD1,TRBJ2-7,TRBV9,CASSVGGRQGAFEQYF,TGTGCCAGCAGCGTCGGGGGAAGACAGGGGGCCTTCGAGCAGTACTTC
NA,TRBD2,TRBJ2-3,TRBV19,CASKGLTYTDTQYF,TGTGCCAGTAAGGGACTAACGTATACAGATACGCAGTATTTT
NA,TRBD1,TRBJ2-1,TRBV9,CASSVFRGQGLNEQFF,TGTGCCAGCAGCGTATTTAGGGGACAGGGATTGAATGAGCAGTTCTTC